This T cell receptor (beta chain) came from a study of shared clonotypes between healthy human individuals. Regarding the study as a whole: Few donors restricted represented genetic and exposure-history diversity. The sampled material consisted only of blood, and tissue repertoires are likely to differ.

The sorted-subset replicate PCRs were given roughly 200 ng DNA, which is approximately 30,000 T cell genomes. Sequenced by immunoSEQ multiplex PCR; TCRdb stores in-frame clones only, minus some. The table records roughly 2,500,000 clones, approximately 93% of them present only once. Details on this clone: Antigen unknown.

Unmatched junction bases numbered 9, after V lost 2 bases and J lost 0 bases. From germline, CDR1 is MNHNS and CDR2 SASEGT. The CDR3 loop spans 17 amino acids. The chain employs TRBV6-1 and TRBJ1-1; 7 bases agree with TRBD1. Material for sequencing was naive CD4+ T cells from PBMCs. The subset denotes: CD45RA+ positively selected. The sequence derives from a man younger than 35 in good health. Some clones in this sample may be carry-over from other donors' samples. As DNA, the CDR3 is TGTGCCAGCAGTGAATTGGTGGCAGGGGGAATGAACACTGAAGCTTTCTTT. It codes for CASSELVAGGMNTEAFF.